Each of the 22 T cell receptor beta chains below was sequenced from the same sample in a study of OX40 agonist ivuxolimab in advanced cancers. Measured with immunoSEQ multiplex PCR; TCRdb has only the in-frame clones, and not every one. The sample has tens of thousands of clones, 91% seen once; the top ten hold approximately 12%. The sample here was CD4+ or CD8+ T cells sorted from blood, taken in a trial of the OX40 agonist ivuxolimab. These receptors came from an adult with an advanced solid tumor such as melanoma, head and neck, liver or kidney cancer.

The CDR3, as DNA: TGTGCCAGCAGCTTTGGGGGAAGGAACAGGGGATTCGAGACCCAGTACTTC. Translated: CASSFGGRNRGFETQYF. The gene calls are TRBV11-2 and TRBJ2-5; 7 bases are shared with TRBD1. This CDR3 comprises 17 residues. The V segment lost 3 bases and the J segment 5 bases; nucleotides outside the gene matches: 15. The V gene's germline CDR1 is SGHAT and CDR2 FQNNGV.

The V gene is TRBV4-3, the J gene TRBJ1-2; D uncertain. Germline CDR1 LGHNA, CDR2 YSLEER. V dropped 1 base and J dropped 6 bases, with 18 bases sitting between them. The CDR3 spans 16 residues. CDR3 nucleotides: TGCGCCAGCAGCCAAGGAACGCGGGAGGCGGCTAATGGCTACACCTTC. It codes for CASSQGTREAANGYTF.

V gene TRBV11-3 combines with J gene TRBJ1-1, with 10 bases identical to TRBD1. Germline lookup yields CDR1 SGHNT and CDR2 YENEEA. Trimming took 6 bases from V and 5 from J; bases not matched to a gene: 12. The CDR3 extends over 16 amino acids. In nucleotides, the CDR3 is TGTGCCAGCAGTCGGGACAGGGGTGCCGCGGGGACTGAAGCTTTCTTT. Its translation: CASSRDRGAAGTEAFF.

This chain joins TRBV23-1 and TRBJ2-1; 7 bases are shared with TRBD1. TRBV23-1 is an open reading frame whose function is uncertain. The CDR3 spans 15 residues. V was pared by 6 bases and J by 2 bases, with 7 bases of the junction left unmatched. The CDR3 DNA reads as TGCGCCAGCAGCCGACAGGGCTACCCCTACAATGAGCAGTTCTTC. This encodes CASSRQGYPYNEQFF.

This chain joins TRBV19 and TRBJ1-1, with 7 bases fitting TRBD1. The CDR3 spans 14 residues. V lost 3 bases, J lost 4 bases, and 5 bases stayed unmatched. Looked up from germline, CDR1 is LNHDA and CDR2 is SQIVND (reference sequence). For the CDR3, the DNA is TGTGCCAGTAGTATGGGGACAGTTGCCACTGAAGCTTTCTTT. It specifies CASSMGTVATEAFF.

The CDR3 DNA sequence: TGTGCCAGCAGTGGGTACAGGGGGGCCTACGAGCAGTACTTC. It yields the protein CASSGYRGAYEQYF. This chain connects TRBV28 to TRBJ2-7; 8 positions agree with TRBD1. The CDR3 loop spans 14 amino acids. Trimming took 5 bases from V and 2 from J; bases not matched to a gene: 5. Germline V gives CDR1 MDHEN, CDR2 SYDVKM.

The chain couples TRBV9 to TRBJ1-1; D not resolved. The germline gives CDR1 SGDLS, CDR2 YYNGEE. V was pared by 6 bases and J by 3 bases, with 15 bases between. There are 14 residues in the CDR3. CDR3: CASTGGLRDTEAFF. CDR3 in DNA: TGTGCCAGCACCGGAGGACTGAGGGACACTGAAGCTTTCTTT. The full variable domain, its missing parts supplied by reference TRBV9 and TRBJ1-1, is DSGVTQTPKHLITATGQRVTLRCSPRSGDLSVYWYQQSLDQGLQFLIQYYNGEERAKGNILERFSAQQFPDLHSELNLSSLELGDSALYFCASTGGLRDTEAFFGQGTRLTVV.

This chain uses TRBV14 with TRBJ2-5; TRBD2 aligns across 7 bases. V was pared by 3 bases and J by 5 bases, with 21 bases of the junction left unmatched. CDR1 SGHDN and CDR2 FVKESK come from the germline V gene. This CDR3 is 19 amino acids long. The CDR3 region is CASSQSKRKRDALWETQYF. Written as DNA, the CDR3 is TGTGCCAGCAGCCAGTCCAAACGGAAGCGGGACGCACTATGGGAGACCCAGTACTTC.

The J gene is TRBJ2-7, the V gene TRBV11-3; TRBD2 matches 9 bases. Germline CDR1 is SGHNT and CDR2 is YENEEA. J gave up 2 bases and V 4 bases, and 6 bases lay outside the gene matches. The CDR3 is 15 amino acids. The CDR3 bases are TGTGCCAGCAGCTATATGACTAGCGGAACCTACGAGCAGTACTTC. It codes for CASSYMTSGTYEQYF.

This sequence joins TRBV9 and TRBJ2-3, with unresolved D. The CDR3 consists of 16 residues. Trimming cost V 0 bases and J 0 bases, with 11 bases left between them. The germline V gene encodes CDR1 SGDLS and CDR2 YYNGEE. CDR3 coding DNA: TGTGCCAGCAGCGTAGGCAGGAGCTCTAGCACAGATACGCAGTATTTT. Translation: CASSVGRSSSTDTQYF.

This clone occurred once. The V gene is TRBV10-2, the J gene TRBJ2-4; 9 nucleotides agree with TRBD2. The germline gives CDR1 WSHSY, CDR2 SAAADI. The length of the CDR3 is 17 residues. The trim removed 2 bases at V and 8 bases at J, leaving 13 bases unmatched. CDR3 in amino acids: CASSEVPGGRASDIQYF. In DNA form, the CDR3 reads TGCGCCAGCAGTGAGGTCCCGGGCGGGAGGGCCTCGGACATTCAGTACTTC.

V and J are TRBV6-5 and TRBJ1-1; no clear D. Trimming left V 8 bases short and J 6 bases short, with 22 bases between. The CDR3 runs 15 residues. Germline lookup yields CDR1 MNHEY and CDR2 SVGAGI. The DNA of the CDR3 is TGTGCCAGCCGAGAAACGCATTCAGGCGGGCCTGAAGCTTTCTTT. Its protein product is CASRETHSGGPEAFF.

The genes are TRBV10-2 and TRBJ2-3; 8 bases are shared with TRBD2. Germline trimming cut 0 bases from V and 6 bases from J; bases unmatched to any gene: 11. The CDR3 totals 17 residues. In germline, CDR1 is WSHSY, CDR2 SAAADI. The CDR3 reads CASSESSRGVLLDTQYF. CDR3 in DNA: TGCGCCAGCAGTGAGTCGTCGCGGGGGGTTCTTTTGGATACGCAGTATTTT.

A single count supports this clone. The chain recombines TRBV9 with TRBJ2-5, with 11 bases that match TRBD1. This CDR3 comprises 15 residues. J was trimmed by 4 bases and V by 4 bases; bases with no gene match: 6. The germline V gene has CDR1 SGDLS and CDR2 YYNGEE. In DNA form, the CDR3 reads TGTGCCAGCAGCTCCGGACAGGGGGCAGGAGAGACCCAGTACTTC. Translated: CASSSGQGAGETQYF.

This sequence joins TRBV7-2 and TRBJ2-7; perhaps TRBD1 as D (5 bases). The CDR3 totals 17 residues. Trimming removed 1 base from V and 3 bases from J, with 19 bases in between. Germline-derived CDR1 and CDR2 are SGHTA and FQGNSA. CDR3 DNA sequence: TGTGCCAGCAGCTTAGGATATGCCCTGGGGCAATTCTACGAGCAGTACTTC. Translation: CASSLGYALGQFYEQYF. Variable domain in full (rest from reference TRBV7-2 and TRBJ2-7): GAGVSQSPSNKVTEKGKDVELRCDPISGHTALYWYRQSLGQGLEFLIYFQGNSAPDKSGLPSDRFSAERTGGSVSTLTIQRTQQEDSAVYLCASSLGYALGQFYEQYFGPGTRLTVT.

The CDR3 protein is CASGLRDFDYNEQFF. CDR3 coding DNA: TGTGCCAGCGGCCTCCGGGACTTTGACTACAATGAGCAGTTCTTC. The rearrangement joins TRBV2 to TRBJ2-1, with a tentative D call TRBD2 (6 bases). The V gene's germline CDR1 is SNHLY and CDR2 FYNNEI. CDR3 length equals 15 residues. The germline V and J ends were trimmed by 8 bases and 3 bases, with 17 bases remaining between them.

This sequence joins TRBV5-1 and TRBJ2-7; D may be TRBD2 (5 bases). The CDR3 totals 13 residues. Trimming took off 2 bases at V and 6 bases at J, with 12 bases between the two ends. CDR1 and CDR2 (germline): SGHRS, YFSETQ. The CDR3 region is CASSFDGVAEQYF. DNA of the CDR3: TGCGCCAGCAGCTTCGACGGGGTTGCCGAGCAGTACTTC. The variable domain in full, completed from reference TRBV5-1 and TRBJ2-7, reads KAGVTQTPRYLIKTRGQQVTLSCSPISGHRSVSWYQQTPGQGLQFLFEYFSETQRNKGNFPGRFSGRQFSNSRSEMNVSTLELGDSALYLCASSFDGVAEQYFGPGTRLTVT.

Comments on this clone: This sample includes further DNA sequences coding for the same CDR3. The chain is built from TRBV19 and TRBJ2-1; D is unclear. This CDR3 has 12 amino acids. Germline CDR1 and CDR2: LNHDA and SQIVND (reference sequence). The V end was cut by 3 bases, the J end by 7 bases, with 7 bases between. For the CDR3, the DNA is TGTGCCAGTAGTATTGTCTCTAATGAGCAGTTCTTC. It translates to CASSIVSNEQFF.

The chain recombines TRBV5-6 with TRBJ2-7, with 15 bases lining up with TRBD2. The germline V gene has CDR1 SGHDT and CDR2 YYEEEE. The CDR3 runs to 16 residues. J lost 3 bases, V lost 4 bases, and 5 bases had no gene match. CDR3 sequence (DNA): TGTGCCAGCAGCATTGGACTAGCGGGAGGGTTCTACGAGCAGTACTTC. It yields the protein CASSIGLAGGFYEQYF.

CDR3 bases: TGCAGCGTTGAAGATCCCGGACTAGCGGGAGAGGGAGATGAGCAGTTCTTC. This sequence encodes CSVEDPGLAGEGDEQFF. J is TRBJ2-1 and V is TRBV29-1; TRBD2 matches at 13 bases. Germline CDR1 reads SQVTM; CDR2 reads ANQGSEA. The V segment lost 0 bases and the J segment 8 bases; nucleotides outside the gene matches: 10. The CDR3 totals 17 residues.

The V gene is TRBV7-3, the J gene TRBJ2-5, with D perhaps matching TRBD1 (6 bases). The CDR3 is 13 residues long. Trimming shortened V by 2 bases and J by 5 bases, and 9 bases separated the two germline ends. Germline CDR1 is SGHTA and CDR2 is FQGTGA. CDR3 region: CASSLGGEETQYF. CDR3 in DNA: TGTGCCAGCAGCTTAGGGGGCGAGGAGACCCAGTACTTC.

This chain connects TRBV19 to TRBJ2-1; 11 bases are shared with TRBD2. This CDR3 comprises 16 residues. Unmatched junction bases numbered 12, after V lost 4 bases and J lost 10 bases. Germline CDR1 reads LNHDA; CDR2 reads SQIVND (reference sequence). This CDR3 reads CASSTPGLADPYEQFF. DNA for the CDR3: TGTGCCAGTAGTACACCGGGACTAGCGGATCCATACGAGCAGTTCTTC. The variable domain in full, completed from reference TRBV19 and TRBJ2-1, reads DGGITQSPKYLFRKEGQNVTLSCEQNLNHDAMYWYRQDPGQGLRLIYYSQIVNDFQKGDIAEGYSVSREKKESFPLTVTSAQKNPTAFYLCASSTPGLADPYEQFFGPGTRLTVL.